This TCR beta chain was identified in a study of TIL therapy for anti-PD-1-resistant metastatic lung cancer. Findings and caveats of the study: Many TIL product clones were absent from baseline tumor, suggesting clonal contraction. Compared with baseline intratumoral T cells, expanded TIL cultures were more clonal and less diverse (6% vs 31%).

To note about this clone: Its antigen is still unknown.

This CDR3 spans 16 amino acids. Per germline, CDR1 SEHNR and CDR2 FQNEAQ (reference sequence). The trim removed 4 bases at V and 5 bases at J, leaving 11 bases unmatched. The libraries were made with immunoSEQ v3. Profiled with immunoSEQ multiplex PCR; TCRdb holds only in-frame clones, not every one. The sample carries about 50,000 clones, about two thirds recorded once. Time point denoted: pre-treatment sample, taken before nivolumab and TIL therapy. Pleural nodules or supraclavicular lymph nodes made up most of the excised metastases sampled. The clonotype originates from a person between 25 and 80 years old with non-small cell lung cancer. V gene TRBV7-9 combines with J gene TRBJ2-5; 9 nucleotides match TRBD2. The source was tumor tissue, collected at baseline. The CDR3 is CASSSQAGGGGETQYF. DNA for the CDR3: TGTGCCAGCAGCTCACAGGCGGGAGGGGGCGGTGAGACCCAGTACTTC.